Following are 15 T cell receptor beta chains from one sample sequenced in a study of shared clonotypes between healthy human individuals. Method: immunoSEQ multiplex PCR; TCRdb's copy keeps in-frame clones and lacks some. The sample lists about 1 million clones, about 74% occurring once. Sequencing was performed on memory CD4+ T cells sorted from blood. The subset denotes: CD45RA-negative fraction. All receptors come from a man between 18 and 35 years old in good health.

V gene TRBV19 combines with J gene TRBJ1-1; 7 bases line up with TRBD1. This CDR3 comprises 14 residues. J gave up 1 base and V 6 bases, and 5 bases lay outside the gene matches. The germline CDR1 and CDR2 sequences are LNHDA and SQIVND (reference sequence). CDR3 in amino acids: CASRIGTENTEAFF. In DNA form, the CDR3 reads TGTGCCAGTAGGATCGGGACAGAGAACACTGAAGCTTTCTTT.

In DNA form, the CDR3 reads TGTGCCAGCAGGGGGAGGCAAAGCTCCTACAATGAGCAGTTCTTC. Protein: CASRGRQSSYNEQFF. The chain couples TRBV6-1 to TRBJ2-1; D is possibly TRBD2 (6 bases). This CDR3 is built from 15 residues. The germline V gene encodes CDR1 MNHNS and CDR2 SASEGT. Trimming removed 6 bases at V and 0 bases at J, with 12 bases between.

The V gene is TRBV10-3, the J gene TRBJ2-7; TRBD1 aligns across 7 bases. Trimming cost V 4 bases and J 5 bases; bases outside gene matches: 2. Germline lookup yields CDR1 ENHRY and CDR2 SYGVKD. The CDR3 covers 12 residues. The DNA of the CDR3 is TGTGCCATCAGTGCCGACAGGGACGAGCAGTACTTC. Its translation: CAISADRDEQYF.

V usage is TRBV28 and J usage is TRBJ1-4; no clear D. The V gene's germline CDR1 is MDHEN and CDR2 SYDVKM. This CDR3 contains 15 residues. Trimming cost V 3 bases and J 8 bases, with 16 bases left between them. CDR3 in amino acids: CASSLGLRAGEKLFF. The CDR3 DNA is TGTGCCAGCAGTTTGGGTTTAAGGGCTGGAGAAAAACTGTTTTTT.

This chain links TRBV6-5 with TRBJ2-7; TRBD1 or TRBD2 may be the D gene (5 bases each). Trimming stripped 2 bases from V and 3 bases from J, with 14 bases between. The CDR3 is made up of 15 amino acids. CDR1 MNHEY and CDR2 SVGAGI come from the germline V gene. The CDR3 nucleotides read TGTGCCAGCAGTTACGCCCTATATGGGGGCTACGAGCAGTACTTC. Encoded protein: CASSYALYGGYEQYF.

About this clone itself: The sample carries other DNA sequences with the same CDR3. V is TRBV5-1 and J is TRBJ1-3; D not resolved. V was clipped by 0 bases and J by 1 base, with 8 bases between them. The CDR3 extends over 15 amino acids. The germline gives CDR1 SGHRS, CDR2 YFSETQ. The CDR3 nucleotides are TGCGCCAGCAGCTTGGCCGGAATTTCTGGAAACACCATATATTTT. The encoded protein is CASSLAGISGNTIYF.

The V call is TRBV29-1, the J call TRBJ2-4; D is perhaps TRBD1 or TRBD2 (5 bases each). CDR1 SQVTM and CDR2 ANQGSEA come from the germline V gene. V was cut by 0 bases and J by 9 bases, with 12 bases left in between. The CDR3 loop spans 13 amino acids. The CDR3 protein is CSVEEGMGTIQYF. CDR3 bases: TGCAGCGTTGAAGAGGGGATGGGGACCATTCAGTACTTC. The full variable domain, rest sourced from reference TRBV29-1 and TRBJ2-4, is SAVISQKPSRDICQRGTSLTIQCQVDSQVTMMFWYRQQPGQSLTLIATANQGSEATYESGFVIDKFPISRPNLTFSTLTVSNMSPEDSSIYLCSVEEGMGTIQYFGAGTRLSVL.

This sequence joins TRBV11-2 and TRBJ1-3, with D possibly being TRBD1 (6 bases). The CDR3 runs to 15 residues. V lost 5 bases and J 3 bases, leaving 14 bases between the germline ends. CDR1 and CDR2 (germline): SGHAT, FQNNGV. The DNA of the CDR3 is TGTGCCAGCAGCCGCAGGGGAGACGGTGGAAACACCATATATTTT. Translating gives CASSRRGDGGNTIYF.

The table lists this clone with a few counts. CDR3 sequence reads: CSPLAGNEQYF. Written as DNA, the CDR3 is TGCAGTCCACTAGCGGGGAACGAGCAGTACTTC. The V gene is TRBV20-1, the J gene TRBJ2-7, with 10 bases that match TRBD2. CDR3 length equals 11 residues. The V segment lost 8 bases and the J segment 5 bases; nucleotides outside the gene matches: 3. Germline values: CDR1 DFQATT, CDR2 SNEGSKA (reference sequence).

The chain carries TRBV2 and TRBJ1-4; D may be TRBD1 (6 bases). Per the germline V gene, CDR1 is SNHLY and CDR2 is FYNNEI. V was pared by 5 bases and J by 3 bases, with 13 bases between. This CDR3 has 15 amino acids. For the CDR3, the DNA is TGTGCCAGCAGTTCTCAGGGGACGGCTAATGAAAAACTGTTTTTT. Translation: CASSSQGTANEKLFF. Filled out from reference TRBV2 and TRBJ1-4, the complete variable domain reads EPEVTQTPSHQVTQMGQEVILRCVPISNHLYFYWYRQILGQKVEFLVSFYNNEISEKSEIFDDQFSVERPDGSNFTLKIRSTKLEDSAMYFCASSSQGTANEKLFFGSGTQLSVL.

The CDR3 bases are TGTGCCAGCAGTCGGTTCGGGGGGGATTACGAGCAGTACTTC. Residues: CASSRFGGDYEQYF. The chain has TRBV6-5 and TRBJ2-7, with TRBD2 identical over 8 bases. J was trimmed by 4 bases and V by 5 bases; bases with no gene match: 7. The CDR3 spans 14 residues. From germline, CDR1 is MNHEY and CDR2 SVGAGI.

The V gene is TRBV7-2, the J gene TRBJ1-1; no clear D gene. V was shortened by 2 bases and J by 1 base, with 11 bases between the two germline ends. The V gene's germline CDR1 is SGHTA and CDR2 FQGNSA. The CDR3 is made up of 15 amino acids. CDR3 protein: CASSLSPQPNTEAFF. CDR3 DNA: TGTGCCAGCAGCTTATCGCCACAGCCGAACACTGAAGCTTTCTTT.

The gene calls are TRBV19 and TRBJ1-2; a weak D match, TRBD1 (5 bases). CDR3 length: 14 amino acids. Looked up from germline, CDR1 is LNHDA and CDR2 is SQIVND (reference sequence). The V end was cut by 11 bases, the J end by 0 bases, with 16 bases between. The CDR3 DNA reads TGTGCCGGGAAGGGGCATGGGGCTAACTATGGCTACACCTTC. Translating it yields CAGKGHGANYGYTF.

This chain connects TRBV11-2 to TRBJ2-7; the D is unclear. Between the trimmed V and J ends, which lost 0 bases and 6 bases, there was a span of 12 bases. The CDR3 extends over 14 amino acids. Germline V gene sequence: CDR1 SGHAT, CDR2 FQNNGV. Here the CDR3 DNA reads TGTGCCAGCAGCTTAGAACATTTCATCGGCGAGCAGTACTTC. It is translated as CASSLEHFIGEQYF.

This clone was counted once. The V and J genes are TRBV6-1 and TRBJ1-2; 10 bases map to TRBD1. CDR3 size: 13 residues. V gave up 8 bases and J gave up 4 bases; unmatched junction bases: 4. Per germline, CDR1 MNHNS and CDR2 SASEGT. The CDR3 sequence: CASQTGGGYGYTF. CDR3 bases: TGTGCCAGCCAGACAGGGGGCGGCTATGGCTACACCTTC.